Below are 13 T cell receptor beta chains sequenced from a single sample in a study of blood T cell repertoires in COVID-19. This table comes from immunoSEQ multiplex PCR, and its TCRdb copy is limited to in-frame clones, with some not included. Among about 110,000 clones, 65% to 85% were seen once, and the ten largest hold 0.7% to 1%. Input material: peripheral blood. The origin of the receptors is a woman aged 70-85 years with acute or convalescent COVID-19.

The chain combines TRBV10-3 with TRBJ1-1; TRBD1 matches at 9 bases. Per germline, CDR1 ENHRY and CDR2 SYGVKD. V lost 6 bases and J lost 1; bases outside the gene matches: 3. This CDR3 is 14 amino acids long. CDR3 sequence: CAISLGQGNTEAFF. CDR3 nucleotide sequence: TGTGCCATCAGCCTGGGACAGGGGAACACTGAAGCTTTCTTT.

This sequence joins TRBV5-5 and TRBJ2-4; 8 positions match TRBD2. The germline gives CDR1 SGHKS, CDR2 YYEKEE (reference sequence). V lost 0 bases to trimming and J lost 8 bases; unmatched junction nucleotides: 10. The CDR3 is 16 amino acids. CDR3 nucleotide sequence: TGTGCCAGCAGCTTGGGGCTAGCGGGTGTCTTGGACATTCAGTACTTC. It specifies CASSLGLAGVLDIQYF. Full variable domain (rest looked up from reference TRBV5-5 and TRBJ2-4): DAGVTQSPTHLIKTRGQQVTLRCSPISGHKSVSWYQQVLGQGPQFIFQYYEKEERGRGNFPDRFSARQFPNYSSELNVNALLLGDSALYLCASSLGLAGVLDIQYFGAGTRLSVL.

The rearrangement links TRBV9 to TRBJ2-1; 11 bases align to TRBD2. The CDR3 is 16 residues long. V lost 3 bases and J lost 3; bases outside the gene matches: 5. CDR1 and CDR2 from the germline V gene are SGDLS and YYNGEE. The CDR3, as DNA: TGTGCCAGCAGCGCCGGGACTAGCGGCATCTACAATGAGCAGTTCTTC. This translates into CASSAGTSGIYNEQFF.

This clone turned up a few times. The rearrangement links TRBV19 to TRBJ1-1, with 7 bases matching TRBD1. Germline CDR1 LNHDA, CDR2 SQIVND (reference sequence). With V trimmed by 1 base and J by 6 bases, 8 bases remained unmatched. The CDR3 runs 15 residues. CDR3 DNA: TGTGCCAGTAGTATAGGGAGACAGGGTAGGGCTGAAGCTTTCTTT. Translating it yields CASSIGRQGRAEAFF.

V is TRBV5-4 and J is TRBJ1-4; TRBD1 matches at 10 bases. The germline V gene encodes CDR1 SGHNT and CDR2 YYREEE (reference sequence). J gave up 5 bases and V 3 bases, and 7 bases lay outside the gene matches. This CDR3 region has 16 residues. CDR3 loop: CASSSATGGGNEKLFF. The CDR3 nucleotides read TGTGCCAGCAGCTCCGCGACAGGGGGCGGGAATGAAAAACTGTTTTTT.

The rearrangement joins TRBV5-8 to TRBJ1-1; D ambiguous. Looked up from germline, CDR1 is SGHTS and CDR2 is YDEGEE. V shed 2 bases and J shed 7 bases, with 3 bases lying between them. The CDR3 spans 10 residues. CDR3 protein: CASSFIEAFF. CDR3 in DNA: TGTGCCAGCAGCTTCATTGAAGCTTTCTTT. The entire variable domain, with the rest obtained from reference TRBV5-8 and TRBJ1-1, is as follows: EAGVTQSPTHLIKTRGQQATLRCSPISGHTSVYWYQQALGLGLQFLLWYDEGEERNRGNFPPRFSGRQFPNYSSELNVNALELEDSALYLCASSFIEAFFGQGTRLTVV.

This clone was counted a single time. One end of the junction is discordant with germline, which a read error may explain. The chain employs TRBV7-8 and TRBJ2-2; D may be TRBD2 (6 bases). CDR3 length: 16 residues. Germline CDR1 reads SGHVS; CDR2 reads FQNEAQ. CDR3 residues: CASTLEPRWGGGELFF. The CDR3 nucleotides read TGTGCCAGCACCTTAGAACCACGGTGGGGAGGCGGGGAGCTGTTTTTT.

The chain links TRBV7-9 to TRBJ2-7; no firm D call. The CDR3 runs 11 residues. CDR1 and CDR2 (germline): SEHNR, FQNEAQ (reference sequence). Trimming pared 3 bases from V and 5 bases from J, leaving 5 bases between. CDR3 sequence (DNA): TGTGCCAGCAGCTTCAGGCACGAGCAGTACTTC. This translates into CASSFRHEQYF.

The chain employs TRBV3-1 (or the pseudogene TRBV3-2) and TRBJ2-7, with D uncertain. The CDR3 has 14 residues. Trimming left V 1 base short and J 0 bases short, with 7 bases between. Germline loops: CDR1 LGHDT, CDR2 YNNKEL (reference sequence). CDR3 region: CASSQAPRSYEQYF. As DNA, the CDR3 is TGTGCCAGCAGCCAAGCCCCTCGCTCCTACGAGCAGTACTTC.

The chain recombines TRBV9 with TRBJ2-3; possibly TRBD2 for D (5 bases). The length of the CDR3 is 14 residues. V was cut by 4 bases and J by 4 bases, with 13 bases left in between. Germline V gene sequence: CDR1 SGDLS, CDR2 YYNGEE. The CDR3 loop is CASSPLGVADTQYF. The CDR3 bases are TGTGCCAGCAGCCCCCTGGGAGTAGCAGATACGCAGTATTTT. Complete variable domain (other parts from reference TRBV9 and TRBJ2-3): DSGVTQTPKHLITATGQRVTLRCSPRSGDLSVYWYQQSLDQGLQFLIQYYNGEERAKGNILERFSAQQFPDLHSELNLSSLELGDSALYFCASSPLGVADTQYFGPGTRLTVL.

This chain joins TRBV15 and TRBJ1-1; maybe TRBD1 (5 bases). Trimming removed 0 bases at V and 4 bases at J, with 12 bases between. This CDR3 is 15 amino acids long. Per germline, CDR1 LNHNV and CDR2 YYDKDF (reference sequence). DNA for the CDR3: TGTGCCACCAGCAGAGATCCAGGGAGGGGCACTGAAGCTTTCTTT. It translates to CATSRDPGRGTEAFF. Drawing the rest from reference TRBV15 and TRBJ1-1, the complete variable domain is DAMVIQNPRYQVTQFGKPVTLSCSQTLNHNVMYWYQQKSSQAPKLLFHYYDKDFNNEADTPDNFQSRRPNTSFCFLDIRSPGLGDTAMYLCATSRDPGRGTEAFFGQGTRLTVV.

This clone was recorded once. The chain recombines TRBV18 with TRBJ2-2; TRBD2 agrees at 10 bases. V trimming: 8 bases; J trimming: 0 bases; junction bases outside the gene matches: 9. The CDR3 loop spans 17 amino acids. Germline V lookup: CDR1 KGHSH, CDR2 LQKENI. The CDR3 coding sequence is TGTGCCAGCAGGTCTAGCGGGAGCGACGCGAACACCGGGGAGCTGTTTTTT. It yields the protein CASRSSGSDANTGELFF.

The chain is built from TRBV7-8 and TRBJ1-5; weak D call: TRBD1 (5 bases). This CDR3 comprises 14 residues. Trimming cost V 3 bases and J 9 bases, with 15 bases left between them. Per germline, CDR1 SGHVS and CDR2 FQNEAQ. The CDR3 region is CASSFGGTEGPQHF. The CDR3 DNA follows: TGTGCCAGCAGCTTCGGGGGGACCGAGGGGCCCCAGCATTTT.